This T cell receptor (beta chain) was found in a study of T cell responses to AZD1222 COVID-19 vaccine. In the study overall: Pooled in the analysis were second doses at about 4 or about 12 weeks.

V gave up 3 bases and J gave up 2 bases, with 8 bases separating them. The CDR3 is made up of 13 amino acids. The germline CDR1 and CDR2 sequences are PRHDT and FYEKMQ (reference sequence). Study-level points and caveats: The study found Spike-specific TCR breadth and depth rose after two AZD1222 doses. There were mostly white British donors and more females than males, and clonal diversity was possibly underestimated. None of the repertoires were sampled until the peak T cell response had passed.

Libraries were prepared by immunoSEQ multiplex PCR; TCRdb keeps only in-frame clonotypes and omits some of them. The table lists roughly 72,000 clones, around 84% of them singletons, with about a fifth in the top ten. With respect to this clone: Its target is not known.

The TCR comes from an adult in good health. The sample was peripheral blood, taken on day 0 of AZD1222 vaccination. The chain employs TRBV13 and TRBJ2-7; a weak D match, TRBD2 (5 bases). The CDR3 nucleotides are TGTGCCAGCAGCTTGAAGGGAGCCTACGAGCAGTACTTC. Its translation: CASSLKGAYEQYF.